The next 21 T cell receptor beta chains were all read from a single sample in a study of blood T cell repertoires in COVID-19 (dated by TCRdb to the early 2020s). Library preparation was by the immunoSEQ multiplex PCR assay. TCRdb stores this immuneACCESS table with in-frame sequences only. Part of the clones is absent; in the studies checked, under half of the shortfall reflects unresolved V genes, and no reason is known for the rest. This sample has roughly 55,000 clones in its table, and roughly 87% of those were observed once. Of the sample, approximately 5.9% is held by the ten largest clones. Sequencing was done on a sample of peripheral blood. These receptors all stem from a man aged 50-59 years with active COVID-19.

The chain is built from TRBV30 and TRBJ1-5; D is perhaps TRBD1 (6 bases). The V gene's germline CDR1 is GTSNPN and CDR2 SVGIG (reference sequence). The CDR3 covers 15 residues. V was clipped by 3 bases and J by 2 bases, with 14 bases between them. The CDR3 is CAWRAPTGRNQPQHF. CDR3 nucleotide sequence: TGTGCCTGGAGAGCTCCTACAGGGCGCAATCAGCCCCAGCATTTT.

The rearrangement joins TRBV13 to TRBJ2-5; perhaps TRBD1 as D (6 bases). Germline V lookup: CDR1 PRHDT, CDR2 FYEKMQ (reference sequence). The CDR3 covers 15 residues. V gave up 5 bases and J gave up 5 bases, with 18 bases separating them. The CDR3 loop reads CASSLSTGKGETQYF. Here the CDR3 DNA reads TGTGCCAGCAGCCTATCTACAGGGAAGGGGGAGACCCAGTACTTC.

The CDR3 DNA sequence: TGTGCCAGCAGCGCGCAGGGGGCGATATACAATGAGCAGTTCTTC. It specifies CASSAQGAIYNEQFF. The chain employs TRBV9 and TRBJ2-1, with 8 bases identical to TRBD1. The trim removed 3 bases at V and 4 bases at J, leaving 6 bases unmatched. This CDR3 is 15 amino acids long. Germline-derived CDR1 and CDR2 are SGDLS and YYNGEE.

This clone has a single count. This sequence joins TRBV3-1 (or the pseudogene TRBV3-2) and TRBJ1-1; 11 nucleotides line up with TRBD1. Trimming removed 4 bases from V and 2 bases from J; junction bases left unmatched: 9. CDR1 and CDR2 from the germline V gene are LGHDT and YNNKEL (reference sequence). The CDR3 spans 17 residues. The CDR3 spells CASSPRTGGLSNTEAFF. The CDR3 nucleotides are TGTGCCAGCAGCCCGAGGACAGGGGGCTTAAGTAACACTGAAGCTTTCTTT.

This chain connects TRBV5-8 to TRBJ2-1; TRBD2 matches 12 bases. The CDR3 runs 17 residues. Germline V gene data show CDR1 as SGHTS and CDR2 as YDEGEE. After removal of 4 bases from V and 5 bases from J, the junction contained 10 bases not matched to a gene. CDR3 residues: CASSAKWTSGTDNEQFF. In DNA form, the CDR3 reads TGTGCCAGCAGCGCCAAATGGACTAGCGGGACAGACAATGAGCAGTTCTTC.

J is TRBJ2-1 and V is TRBV19, with TRBD2 matching 8 bases. Trimming at V came to 7 bases and at J to 3 bases, leaving 8 bases not matched to a gene. The CDR3 loop spans 15 amino acids. Germline V lookup: CDR1 LNHDA, CDR2 SQIVND (reference sequence). CDR3 DNA: TGTGCCAGTAACCCTCGCGGGAGGATCTACAATGAGCAGTTCTTC. As protein: CASNPRGRIYNEQFF.

V is TRBV5-8 and J is TRBJ2-1; D gene ambiguous. The CDR3 consists of 13 residues. V was clipped by 2 bases and J by 7 bases, with 10 bases between them. Germline lookup yields CDR1 SGHTS and CDR2 YDEGEE. The CDR3 protein is CASSFLGWNEQFF. Written as DNA, the CDR3 is TGTGCCAGCAGCTTCCTAGGCTGGAATGAGCAGTTCTTC. The entire variable domain, with the rest obtained from reference TRBV5-8 and TRBJ2-1, is as follows: EAGVTQSPTHLIKTRGQQATLRCSPISGHTSVYWYQQALGLGLQFLLWYDEGEERNRGNFPPRFSGRQFPNYSSELNVNALELEDSALYLCASSFLGWNEQFFGPGTRLTVL.

CDR3 bases: TGCGCCAGCAGCCAAGGATACGGCGGAGTATACGAGCAGTACTTC. This codes for CASSQGYGGVYEQYF. The gene calls are TRBV4-1 and TRBJ2-7; D remains unclear. V lost 1 base and J 4 bases, leaving 14 bases between the germline ends. This CDR3 has 15 residues. Per the germline V gene, CDR1 is MGHRA and CDR2 is YSYEKL.

The sample holds a few counts of this clone. The V gene is TRBV7-8, the J gene TRBJ1-2, with D maybe TRBD1 (6 bases). Germline loops: CDR1 SGHVS, CDR2 FQNEAQ. The germline V and J ends were trimmed by 5 bases and 7 bases, with 11 bases remaining between them. This CDR3 contains 12 residues. The CDR3 region is CASSRGGGGYTF. The CDR3 DNA reads as TGTGCCAGCAGCCGAGGGGGGGGTGGCTACACCTTC.

The rearrangement links TRBV18 to TRBJ1-1; unclear D gene. Germline V CDR1 and CDR2: KGHSH, LQKENI. Trimming stripped 2 bases from V and 1 base from J, with 5 bases between. This CDR3 region has 13 residues. CDR3 nucleotides: TGTGCCAGCTCACCAGACAAGAACACTGAAGCTTTCTTT. Translation: CASSPDKNTEAFF.

The chain employs TRBV4-2 and TRBJ1-1, with D uncertain. CDR3 size: 15 residues. The germline gives CDR1 LGHNA, CDR2 YNFKEQ. V lost 1 base and J lost 6, with 15 bases in between. For the CDR3, the DNA is TGTGCCAGCAGCCAAGTTGCAACCTCGGTAGCTGAAGCTTTCTTT. It is translated as CASSQVATSVAEAFF.

The rearrangement uses TRBV4-2 and TRBJ2-7, with TRBD2 as a possible D gene (5 bases). Trimming stripped 0 bases from V and 6 bases from J, with 12 bases between. Germline loops: CDR1 LGHNA, CDR2 YNFKEQ. The CDR3 runs to 14 residues. The CDR3: CASSQEGGTGEQYF. Here the CDR3 DNA reads TGTGCCAGCAGCCAAGAAGGAGGAACGGGCGAGCAGTACTTC.

This rearrangement joins TRBV7-2 to TRBJ1-1; D not resolved. Germline V gene data show CDR1 as SGHTA and CDR2 as FQGNSA. The CDR3 is 13 amino acids. V shed 5 bases and J shed 4 bases, with 11 bases lying between them. CDR3 nucleotide sequence: TGTGCCAGCAGCCTCCAGCTAGCCACTGAAGCTTTCTTT. Translating gives CASSLQLATEAFF.

V usage is TRBV27 and J usage is TRBJ2-1; 12 nucleotides align to TRBD2. This CDR3 region has 17 residues. The trim removed 3 bases at V and 4 bases at J, leaving 7 bases unmatched. CDR1 MNHEY and CDR2 SMNVEV come from the germline V gene (reference sequence). In nucleotides, the CDR3 is TGTGCCAGCAGTTTCGATAGACTAGCGGGAGAATACAATGAGCAGTTCTTC. Encoded protein: CASSFDRLAGEYNEQFF.

The chain recombines TRBV4-1 with TRBJ2-3; TRBD2 aligns across 8 bases. V lost 4 bases to trimming and J lost 2 bases; unmatched junction nucleotides: 8. Germline V lookup: CDR1 MGHRA, CDR2 YSYEKL. The CDR3 runs 16 residues. CDR3 region: CASSPTGAGVTDTQYF. CDR3 nucleotide sequence: TGCGCCAGCAGCCCCACCGGAGCGGGGGTCACAGATACGCAGTATTTT.

CDR3 amino acids: CASSYSTVMNTEAFF. The CDR3 DNA reads as TGTGCCAGCAGTTACTCGACAGTGATGAACACTGAAGCTTTCTTT. The chain couples TRBV6-5 to TRBJ1-1; possibly TRBD1 for D (5 bases). This CDR3 has 15 amino acids. Trimming stripped 0 bases from V and 0 bases from J, with 8 bases between. Germline V gene data show CDR1 as MNHEY and CDR2 as SVGAGI.

The chain has TRBV7-9 and TRBJ2-1; 7 positions agree with TRBD2. Trimming removed 3 bases from V and 7 bases from J; junction bases left unmatched: 12. Per the germline V gene, CDR1 is SEHNR and CDR2 is FQNEAQ (reference sequence). The CDR3 sequence is 16 residues long. CDR3 DNA: TGTGCCAGCAGCTTTGTTCCGGCCGAGCGGGGAAATGAGCAGTTCTTC. This gives the protein CASSFVPAERGNEQFF.

The chain uses TRBV5-1 and TRBJ1-2; 8 nucleotides agree with TRBD1. The germline V gene has CDR1 SGHRS and CDR2 YFSETQ. The trim removed 3 bases at V and 3 bases at J, leaving 13 bases unmatched. This CDR3 comprises 17 residues. The CDR3 here is CASSWVPGQGLHYGYTF. CDR3 in DNA: TGCGCCAGCAGCTGGGTGCCCGGACAGGGATTGCACTATGGCTACACCTTC. Based on the CDR3 plus reference TRBV5-1 and TRBJ1-2, the full variable domain is KAGVTQTPRYLIKTRGQQVTLSCSPISGHRSVSWYQQTPGQGLQFLFEYFSETQRNKGNFPGRFSGRQFSNSRSEMNVSTLELGDSALYLCASSWVPGQGLHYGYTFGSGTRLTVV.

The chain links TRBV5-4 to TRBJ1-2; a possible D gene is TRBD1 (5 bases). The CDR3 runs 13 residues. Trimming removed 4 bases at V and 8 bases at J, with 15 bases between. In germline, CDR1 is SGHNT, CDR2 YYREEE (reference sequence). CDR3 residues: CASSPMDTRGYTF. The CDR3 DNA follows: TGTGCCAGCAGCCCTATGGACACGCGAGGCTACACCTTC.

This chain connects TRBV29-1 to TRBJ2-5; D remains ambiguous. Germline V lookup: CDR1 SQVTM, CDR2 ANQGSEA. Trimming left V 8 bases short and J 5 bases short, with 9 bases between. CDR3 length equals 10 residues. The CDR3 region is CSYLTETQYF. In nucleotides, the CDR3 is TGCAGCTACTTAACGGAGACCCAGTACTTC.

This chain uses TRBV7-8 with TRBJ1-1; D remains ambiguous. Germline V gene lookup returns CDR1 SGHVS and CDR2 FQNEAQ. This CDR3 contains 14 residues. V was pared by 1 base and J by 8 bases, with 14 bases between. The CDR3 sequence: CASSLVFGDPEAFF. The CDR3 bases are TGTGCCAGCAGCTTAGTATTCGGGGATCCCGAAGCTTTCTTT. The variable domain in full, with the rest retrieved from reference TRBV7-8 and TRBJ1-1, is GAGVSQSPRYKVAKRGQDVALRCDPISGHVSLFWYQQALGQGPEFLTYFQNEAQLDKSGLPSDRFFAERPEGSVSTLKIQRTQQEDSAVYLCASSLVFGDPEAFFGQGTRLTVV.